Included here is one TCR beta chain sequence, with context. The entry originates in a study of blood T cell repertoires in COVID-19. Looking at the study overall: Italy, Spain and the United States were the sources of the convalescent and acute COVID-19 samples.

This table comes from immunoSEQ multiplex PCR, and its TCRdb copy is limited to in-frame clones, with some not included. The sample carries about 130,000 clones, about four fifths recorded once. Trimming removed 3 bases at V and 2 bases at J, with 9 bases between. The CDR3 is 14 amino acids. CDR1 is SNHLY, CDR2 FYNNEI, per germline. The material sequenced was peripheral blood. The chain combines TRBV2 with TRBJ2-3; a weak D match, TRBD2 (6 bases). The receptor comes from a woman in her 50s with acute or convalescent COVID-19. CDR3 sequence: CASSDSGYTDTQYF. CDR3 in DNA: TGTGCCAGCAGTGATAGCGGATACACAGATACGCAGTATTTT.